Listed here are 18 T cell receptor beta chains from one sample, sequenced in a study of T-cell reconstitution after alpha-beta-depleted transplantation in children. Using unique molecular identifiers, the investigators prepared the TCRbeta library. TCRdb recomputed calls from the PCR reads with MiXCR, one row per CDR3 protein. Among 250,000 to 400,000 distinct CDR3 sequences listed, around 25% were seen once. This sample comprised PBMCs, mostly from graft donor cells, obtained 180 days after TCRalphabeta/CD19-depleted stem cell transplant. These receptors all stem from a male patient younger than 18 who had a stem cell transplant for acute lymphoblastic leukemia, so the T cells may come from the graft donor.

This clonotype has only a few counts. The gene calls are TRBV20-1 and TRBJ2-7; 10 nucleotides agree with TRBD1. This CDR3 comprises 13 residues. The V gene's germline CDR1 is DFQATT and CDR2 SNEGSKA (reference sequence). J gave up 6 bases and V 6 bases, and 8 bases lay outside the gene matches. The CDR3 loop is CSALDRGALEQYF. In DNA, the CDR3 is TGCAGTGCACTGGACAGGGGGGCTCTCGAGCAGTACTTC.

The CDR3, as DNA: TGTGCCAGCTACCCGGGACCCTCCAGAGATACGCAGTATTTT. Translation gives CASYPGPSRDTQYF. V gene TRBV12-3 or TRBV12-4 combines with J gene TRBJ2-3; the D call may be TRBD1 or TRBD2 (5 bases each). The CDR3 extends over 14 amino acids. Trimming took off 8 bases at V and 5 bases at J, with 17 bases between the two ends.

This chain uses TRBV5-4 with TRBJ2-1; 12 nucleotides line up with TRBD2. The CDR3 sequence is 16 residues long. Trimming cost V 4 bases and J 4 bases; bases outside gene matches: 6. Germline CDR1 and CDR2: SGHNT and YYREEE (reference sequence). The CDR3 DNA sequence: TGTGCCAGCAGCGGGGGGGGACTAGCGGGTTACAATGAGCAGTTCTTC. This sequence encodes CASSGGGLAGYNEQFF.

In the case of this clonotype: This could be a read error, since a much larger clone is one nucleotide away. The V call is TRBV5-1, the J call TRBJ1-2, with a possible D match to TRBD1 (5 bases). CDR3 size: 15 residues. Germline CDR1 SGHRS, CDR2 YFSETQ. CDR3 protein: CASSLGRAINYGYAF. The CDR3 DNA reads TGCGCCAGCAGCTTGGGCAGGGCCATTAACTATGGCTACGCCTTC.

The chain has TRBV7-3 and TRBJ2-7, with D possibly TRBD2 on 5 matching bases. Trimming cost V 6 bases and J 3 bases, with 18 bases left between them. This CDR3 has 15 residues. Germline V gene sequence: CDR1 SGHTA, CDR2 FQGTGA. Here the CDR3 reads CASSPMPGRVYEQYF. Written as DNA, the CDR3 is TGTGCCAGCAGTCCCATGCCGGGAAGGGTCTACGAGCAGTACTTC.

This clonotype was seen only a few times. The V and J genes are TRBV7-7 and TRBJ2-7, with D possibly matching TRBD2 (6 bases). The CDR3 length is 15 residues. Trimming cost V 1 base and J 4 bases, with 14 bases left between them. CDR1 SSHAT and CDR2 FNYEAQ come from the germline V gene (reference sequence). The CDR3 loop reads CASSLVEGGRYEQYF. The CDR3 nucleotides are TGTGCCAGCAGCTTAGTAGAGGGAGGAAGGTACGAGCAGTACTTC.

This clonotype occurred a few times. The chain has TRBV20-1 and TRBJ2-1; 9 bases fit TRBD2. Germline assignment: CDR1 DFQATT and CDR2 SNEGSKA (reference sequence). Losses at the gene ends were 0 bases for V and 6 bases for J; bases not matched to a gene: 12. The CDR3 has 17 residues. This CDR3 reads CSAREFSGRIIRNEQFF. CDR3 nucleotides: TGCAGTGCTAGAGAATTTAGCGGGAGAATTATACGCAATGAGCAGTTCTTC.

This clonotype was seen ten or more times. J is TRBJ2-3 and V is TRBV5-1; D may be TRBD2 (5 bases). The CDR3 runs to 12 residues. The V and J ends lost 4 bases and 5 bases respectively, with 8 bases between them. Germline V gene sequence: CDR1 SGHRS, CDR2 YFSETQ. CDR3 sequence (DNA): TGCGCCAGCAGCCCTCGGGGAGATACGCAGTATTTT. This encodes CASSPRGDTQYF.

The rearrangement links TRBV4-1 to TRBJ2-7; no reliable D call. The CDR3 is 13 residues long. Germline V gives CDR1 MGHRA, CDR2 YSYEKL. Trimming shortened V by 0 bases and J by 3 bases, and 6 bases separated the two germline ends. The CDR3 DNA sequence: TGCGCCAGCAGCCAAGAAAACCACTACGAGCAGTACTTC. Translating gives CASSQENHYEQYF.

This chain's CDR3 is CASSYSGPSDTQYF. The DNA of the CDR3 is TGTGCCAGCAGTTACTCCGGGCCCTCAGATACGCAGTATTTT. The chain has TRBV6-5 and TRBJ2-3; D is uncertain. The V end was cut by 0 bases, the J end by 4 bases, with 8 bases between. The CDR3 runs to 14 residues. Germline assignment: CDR1 MNHEY and CDR2 SVGAGI.

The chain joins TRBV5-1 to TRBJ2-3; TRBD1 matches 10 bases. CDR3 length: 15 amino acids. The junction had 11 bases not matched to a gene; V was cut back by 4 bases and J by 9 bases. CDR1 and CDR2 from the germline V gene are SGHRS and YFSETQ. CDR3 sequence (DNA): TGCGCCAGCAGCCCAGCGGGACAGGGGAGGGAGACGCAGTATTTT. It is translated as CASSPAGQGRETQYF.

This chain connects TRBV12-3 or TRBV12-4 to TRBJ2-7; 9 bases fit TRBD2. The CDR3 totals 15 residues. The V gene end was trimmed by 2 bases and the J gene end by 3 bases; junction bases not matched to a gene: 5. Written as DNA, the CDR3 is TGTGCCAGCAGTTTAAGAGCGGGAGGTCTCTACGAGCAGTACTTC. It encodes CASSLRAGGLYEQYF.

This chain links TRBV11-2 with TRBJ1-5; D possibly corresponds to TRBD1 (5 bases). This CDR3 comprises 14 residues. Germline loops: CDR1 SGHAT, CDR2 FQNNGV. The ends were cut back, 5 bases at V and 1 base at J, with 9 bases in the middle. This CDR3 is CASSEGASNQPQHF. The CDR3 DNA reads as TGTGCCAGCAGCGAAGGGGCAAGCAATCAGCCCCAGCATTTT.

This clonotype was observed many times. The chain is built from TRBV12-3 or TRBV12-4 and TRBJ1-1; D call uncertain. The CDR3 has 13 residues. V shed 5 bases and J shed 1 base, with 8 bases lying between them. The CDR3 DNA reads TGTGCCAGCAGTCTGGTAGAGAACACTGAAGCTTTCTTT. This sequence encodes CASSLVENTEAFF.

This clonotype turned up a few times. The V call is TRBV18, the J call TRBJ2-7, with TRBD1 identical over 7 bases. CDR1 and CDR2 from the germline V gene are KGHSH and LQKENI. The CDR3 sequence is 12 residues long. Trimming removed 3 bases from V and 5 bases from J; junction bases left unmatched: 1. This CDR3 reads CASSPDRDEQYF. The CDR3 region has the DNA TGTGCCAGCTCACCCGACAGGGACGAGCAGTACTTC.

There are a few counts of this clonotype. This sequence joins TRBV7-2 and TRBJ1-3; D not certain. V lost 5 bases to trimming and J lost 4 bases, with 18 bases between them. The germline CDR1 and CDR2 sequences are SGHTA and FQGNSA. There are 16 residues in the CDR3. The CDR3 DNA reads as TGTGCCAGCAGCGTGCACATACGGGCAGCCGGAAACACCATATATTTT. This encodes CASSVHIRAAGNTIYF.

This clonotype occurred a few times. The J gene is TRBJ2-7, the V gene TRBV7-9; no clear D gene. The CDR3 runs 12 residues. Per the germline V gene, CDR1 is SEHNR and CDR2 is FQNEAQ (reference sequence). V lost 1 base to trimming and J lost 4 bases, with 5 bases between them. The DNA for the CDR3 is TGTGCCAGCAGCTTAGGTGAATACGAGCAGTACTTC. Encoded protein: CASSLGEYEQYF.

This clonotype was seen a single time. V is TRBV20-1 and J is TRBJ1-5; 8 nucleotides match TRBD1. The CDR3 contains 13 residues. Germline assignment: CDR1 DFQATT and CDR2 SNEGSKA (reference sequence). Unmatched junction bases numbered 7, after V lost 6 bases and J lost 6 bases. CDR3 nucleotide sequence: TGCAGTGCCCGCCAAACAGGGGGTCAGCCCCAGCATTTT. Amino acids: CSARQTGGQPQHF.